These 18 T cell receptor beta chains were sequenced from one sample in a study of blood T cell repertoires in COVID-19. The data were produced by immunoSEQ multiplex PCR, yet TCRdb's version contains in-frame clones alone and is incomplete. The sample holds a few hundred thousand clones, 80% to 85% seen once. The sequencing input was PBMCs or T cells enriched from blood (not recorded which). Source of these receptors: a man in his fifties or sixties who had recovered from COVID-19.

DNA for the CDR3: TGTGCCAGCAGCTTACAGCCCTGGACAGGGGTCGGCTACACCTTC. This translates into CASSLQPWTGVGYTF. The genes are TRBV5-4 and TRBJ1-2, with 9 bases fitting TRBD1. This CDR3 is built from 15 residues. From germline, CDR1 is SGHNT and CDR2 YYREEE (reference sequence). The J segment lost 8 bases and the V segment lost 2 bases, leaving 10 bases of the junction unmatched. The variable domain in full, with the rest retrieved from reference TRBV5-4 and TRBJ1-2, is ETGVTQSPTHLIKTRGQQVTLRCSSQSGHNTVSWYQQALGQGPQFIFQYYREEENGRGNFPPRFSGLQFPNYSSELNVNALELDDSALYLCASSLQPWTGVGYTFGSGTRLTVV.

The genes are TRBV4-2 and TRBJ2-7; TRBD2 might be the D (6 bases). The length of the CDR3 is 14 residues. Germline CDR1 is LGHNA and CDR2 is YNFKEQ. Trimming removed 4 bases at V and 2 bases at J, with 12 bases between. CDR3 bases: TGTGCCAGCAGCCGGTCGGGACTCGCCTACGAGCAGTACTTC. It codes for CASSRSGLAYEQYF.

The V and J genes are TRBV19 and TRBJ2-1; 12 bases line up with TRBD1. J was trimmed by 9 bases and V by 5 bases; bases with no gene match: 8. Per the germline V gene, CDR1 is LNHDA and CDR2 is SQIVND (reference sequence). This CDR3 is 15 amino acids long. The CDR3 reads CASSPGTGGGGEQFF. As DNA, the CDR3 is TGTGCCAGTAGTCCCGGGACAGGGGGCGGTGGTGAGCAGTTCTTC.

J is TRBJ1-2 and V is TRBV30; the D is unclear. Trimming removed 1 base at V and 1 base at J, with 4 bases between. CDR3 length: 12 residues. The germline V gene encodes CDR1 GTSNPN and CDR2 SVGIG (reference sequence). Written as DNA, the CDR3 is TGTGCCTGGAGTGCCAATAACTATGGCTACACCTTC. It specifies CAWSANNYGYTF.

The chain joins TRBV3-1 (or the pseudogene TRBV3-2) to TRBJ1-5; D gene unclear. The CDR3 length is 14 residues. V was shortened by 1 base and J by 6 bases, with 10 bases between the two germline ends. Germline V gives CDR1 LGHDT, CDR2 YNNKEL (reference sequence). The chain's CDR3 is CASSQVTSGQPQHF. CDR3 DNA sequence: TGTGCCAGCAGCCAAGTCACCTCAGGTCAGCCCCAGCATTTT.

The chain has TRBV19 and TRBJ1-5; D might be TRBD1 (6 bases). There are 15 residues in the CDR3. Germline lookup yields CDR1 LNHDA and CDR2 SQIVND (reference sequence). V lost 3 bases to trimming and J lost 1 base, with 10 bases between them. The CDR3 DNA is TGTGCCAGTAGTATGGTCAGGGGAAGCAATCAGCCCCAGCATTTT. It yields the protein CASSMVRGSNQPQHF.

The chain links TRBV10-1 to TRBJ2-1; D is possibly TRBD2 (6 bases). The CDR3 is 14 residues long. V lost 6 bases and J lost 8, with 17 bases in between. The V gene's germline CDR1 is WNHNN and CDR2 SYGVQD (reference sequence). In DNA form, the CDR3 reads TGCGCCAGCAGCAGGGACTTACTAAGGGATGAGCAGTTCTTC. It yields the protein CASSRDLLRDEQFF.

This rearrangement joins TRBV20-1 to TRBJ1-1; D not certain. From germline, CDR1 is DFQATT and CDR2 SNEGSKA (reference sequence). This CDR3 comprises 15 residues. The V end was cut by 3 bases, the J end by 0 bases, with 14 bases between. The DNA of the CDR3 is TGCAGTGCTAGTTTTGCTGTGGGCATGAACACTGAAGCTTTCTTT. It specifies CSASFAVGMNTEAFF.

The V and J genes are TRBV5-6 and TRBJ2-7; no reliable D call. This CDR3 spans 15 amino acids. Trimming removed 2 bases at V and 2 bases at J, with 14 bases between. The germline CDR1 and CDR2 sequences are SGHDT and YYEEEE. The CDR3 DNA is TGTGCCAGCAGCTTTATGACCAGGCCAACCTACGAGCAGTACTTC. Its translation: CASSFMTRPTYEQYF.

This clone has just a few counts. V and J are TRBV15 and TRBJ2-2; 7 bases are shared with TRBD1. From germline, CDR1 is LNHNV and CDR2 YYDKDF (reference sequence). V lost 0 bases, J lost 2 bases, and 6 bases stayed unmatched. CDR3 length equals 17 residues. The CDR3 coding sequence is TGTGCCACCAGCAGAGATCGGAACAGGGGAAACACCGGGGAGCTGTTTTTT. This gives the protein CATSRDRNRGNTGELFF.

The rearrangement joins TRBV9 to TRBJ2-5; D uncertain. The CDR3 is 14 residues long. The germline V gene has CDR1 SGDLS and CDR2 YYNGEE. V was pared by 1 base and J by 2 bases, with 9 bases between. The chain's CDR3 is CASSVNQAQETQYF. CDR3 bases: TGTGCCAGCAGCGTAAACCAAGCGCAAGAGACCCAGTACTTC.

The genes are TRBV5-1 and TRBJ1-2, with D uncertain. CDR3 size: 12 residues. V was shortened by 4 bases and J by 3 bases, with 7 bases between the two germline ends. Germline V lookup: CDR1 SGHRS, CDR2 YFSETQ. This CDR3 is CASSPEDYGYTF. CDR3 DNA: TGCGCCAGCAGCCCGGAGGACTATGGCTACACCTTC.

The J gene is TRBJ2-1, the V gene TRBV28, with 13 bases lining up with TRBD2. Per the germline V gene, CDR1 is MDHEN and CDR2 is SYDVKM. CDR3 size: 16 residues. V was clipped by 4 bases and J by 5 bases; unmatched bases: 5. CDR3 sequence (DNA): TGTGCCAGCAGTTGGGTGGGACTAGCGGGGCACAATGAGCAGTTCTTC. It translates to CASSWVGLAGHNEQFF.

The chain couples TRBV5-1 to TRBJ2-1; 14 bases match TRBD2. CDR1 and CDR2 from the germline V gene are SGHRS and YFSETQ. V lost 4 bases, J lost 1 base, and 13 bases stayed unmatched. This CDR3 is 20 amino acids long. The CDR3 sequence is CASSPRPGLAGATSYNEQFF. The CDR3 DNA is TGCGCCAGCAGCCCACGACCGGGACTAGCGGGGGCGACTTCCTACAATGAGCAGTTCTTC.

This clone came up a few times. The CDR3: CASSVAGGWGYTF. CDR3 DNA: TGTGCCAGCAGCGTAGCAGGGGGCTGGGGCTACACCTTC. This chain connects TRBV9 to TRBJ1-2; 8 bases line up with TRBD1. The CDR3 sequence is 13 residues long. The germline CDR1 and CDR2 sequences are SGDLS and YYNGEE. The junction had 3 bases not matched to a gene; V was cut back by 0 bases and J by 8 bases.

In DNA, the CDR3 is TGTGCCAGTAGTTCCAGGGAGGGGTACATTCAGTACTTC. Protein product: CASSSREGYIQYF. The chain recombines TRBV19 with TRBJ2-4; TRBD2 matches 7 bases. V trimming: 5 bases; J trimming: 8 bases; junction bases outside the gene matches: 6. The CDR3 is 13 residues long. CDR1 LNHDA and CDR2 SQIVND come from the germline V gene (reference sequence).

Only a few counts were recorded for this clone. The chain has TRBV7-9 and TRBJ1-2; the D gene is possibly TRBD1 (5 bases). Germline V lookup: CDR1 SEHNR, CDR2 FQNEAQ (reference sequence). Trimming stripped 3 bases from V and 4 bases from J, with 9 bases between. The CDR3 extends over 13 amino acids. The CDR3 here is CASSLDDSYGYTF. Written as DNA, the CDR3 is TGTGCCAGCAGCTTGGATGACAGCTATGGCTACACCTTC. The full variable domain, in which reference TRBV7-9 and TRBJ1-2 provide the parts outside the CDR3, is DTGVSQNPRHKITKRGQNVTFRCDPISEHNRLYWYRQTLGQGPEFLTYFQNEAQLEKSRLLSDRFSAERPKGSFSTLEIQRTEQGDSAMYLCASSLDDSYGYTFGSGTRLTVV.

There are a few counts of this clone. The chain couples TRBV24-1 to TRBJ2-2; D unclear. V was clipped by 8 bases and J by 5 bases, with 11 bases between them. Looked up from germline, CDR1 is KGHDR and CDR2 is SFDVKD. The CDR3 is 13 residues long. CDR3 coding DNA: TGTGCCACCAAGTGGATCGGGACCGGGGAGCTGTTTTTT. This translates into CATKWIGTGELFF.